These 8 T cell receptor beta chains came from one sample sequenced in a study of shared clonotypes between healthy human individuals. Clones were sequenced by immunoSEQ multiplex PCR, and TCRdb holds only the in-frame ones, with some missing. The table has approximately 2.3 million clones, over 85% seen once; the top ten hold about 0.41%. Sequencing was performed on naive CD4+ T cells from PBMCs. Described subset: CD45RA+ positively selected. The receptors stem from a man younger than 30 in good health. Some clones in this sample may be carry-over from other donors' samples.

Concerning this clone itself: Distinct nucleotide sequences in the sample also encode this CDR3. The gene calls are TRBV7-3 and TRBJ2-1; TRBD2 might be the D (6 bases). V was pared by 1 base and J by 3 bases, with 10 bases between. The CDR3 contains 15 residues. The germline V gene has CDR1 SGHTA and CDR2 FQGTGA. CDR3 DNA: TGTGCCAGCAGCTTAATTAGCGGAAGCTACAATGAGCAGTTCTTC. Translated, it gives CASSLISGSYNEQFF. The full variable domain, with the rest looked up from reference TRBV7-3 and TRBJ2-1, is GAGVSQTPSNKVTEKGKYVELRCDPISGHTALYWYRQSLGQGPEFLIYFQGTGAADDSGLPNDRFFAVRPEGSVSTLKIQRTERGDSAVYLCASSLISGSYNEQFFGPGTRLTVL.

This clone appeared once. The rearrangement uses TRBV11-2 and TRBJ2-3; maybe TRBD1 (5 bases). Trimming removed 5 bases from V and 5 bases from J, with 23 bases in between. Germline CDR1 and CDR2: SGHAT and FQNNGV. The CDR3 consists of 17 residues. CDR3 amino acids: CASSRGTPWLAGDTQYF. The CDR3 coding sequence is TGTGCCAGCAGCAGGGGAACCCCATGGTTGGCCGGAGATACGCAGTATTTT.

This chain uses TRBV6-5 with TRBJ2-3; weak D call: TRBD2 (5 bases). V lost 4 bases and J 0 bases, leaving 8 bases between the germline ends. The length of the CDR3 is 14 residues. Germline V lookup: CDR1 MNHEY, CDR2 SVGAGI. The CDR3 is CASSLGSSTDTQYF. As DNA, the CDR3 is TGTGCCAGCAGTTTAGGGAGTAGCACAGATACGCAGTATTTT.

This chain uses TRBV30 with TRBJ2-3, with TRBD2 identical over 12 bases. Germline V CDR1 and CDR2: GTSNPN, SVGIG (reference sequence). The CDR3 runs to 16 residues. The J segment lost 0 bases and the V segment lost 1 base, leaving 2 bases of the junction unmatched. Written as DNA, the CDR3 is TGTGCCTGGAGTGGTGGGACTAGCGGGAGCACAGATACGCAGTATTTT. Residues: CAWSGGTSGSTDTQYF.

The CDR3 DNA sequence: TGTGCCAGCACCCCGGGACTAGCGGGAAACGAGCAGTACTTC. Translated: CASTPGLAGNEQYF. J is TRBJ2-7 and V is TRBV2, with 13 bases matching TRBD2. The CDR3 has 14 residues. V was pared by 7 bases and J by 5 bases, with 5 bases of the junction left unmatched. The germline CDR1 and CDR2 sequences are SNHLY and FYNNEI.

The chain carries TRBV27 and TRBJ1-1; no firm D call. Germline assignment: CDR1 MNHEY and CDR2 SMNVEV (reference sequence). V was cut by 2 bases and J by 3 bases, with 13 bases left in between. CDR3 length: 15 residues. CDR3 DNA sequence: TGTGCCAGCAGTTTAGGGCGAGCTGTGGACACTGAAGCTTTCTTT. It specifies CASSLGRAVDTEAFF.

The CDR3 protein is CASSPWTSGANTGELFF. The CDR3, as DNA: TGTGCCAGCTCACCGTGGACTAGCGGGGCGAACACCGGGGAGCTGTTTTTT. The rearrangement links TRBV18 to TRBJ2-2; 12 bases are a match to TRBD2. Germline lookup yields CDR1 KGHSH and CDR2 LQKENI. V was clipped by 3 bases and J by 0 bases; unmatched bases: 2. This CDR3 comprises 17 residues.

The V and J genes are TRBV5-4 and TRBJ2-3, with TRBD2 matching over 16 bases. Germline V lookup: CDR1 SGHNT, CDR2 YYREEE (reference sequence). The CDR3 extends over 16 amino acids. The V segment lost 3 bases and the J segment 7 bases; nucleotides outside the gene matches: 5. This chain's CDR3 is CASSSGTSGRANTQYF. CDR3 nucleotide sequence: TGTGCCAGCAGCTCCGGGACTAGCGGGAGGGCCAATACGCAGTATTTT.